This T cell receptor (beta chain) was profiled in a study of T-cell reconstitution after alpha-beta-depleted transplantation in children. Unique molecular identifiers were built into the TCRbeta library. TCRdb independently ran MiXCR on the PCR reads; one entry per CDR3 protein. The data show about 980,000 distinct CDR3 sequences, around 30% seen once. The origin of this receptor is a boy younger than two who had a stem cell transplant for SCID, so the T cells may come from the graft donor. The starting material was PBMCs, mostly from graft donor cells, obtained 360 days after TCRalphabeta/CD19-depleted stem cell transplant.

CDR3 DNA: TGCGCCAGCAGCTTGGAAAACGGGGATTTAGCCTTCTTT. Translated, it gives CASSLENGDLAFF. V gene TRBV5-1 combines with J gene TRBJ1-1; no clear D gene. Germline values: CDR1 SGHRS, CDR2 YFSETQ. The CDR3 runs 13 residues. V was cut by 0 bases and J by 14 bases, with 17 bases left in between. Combining the CDR3 with reference TRBV5-1 and TRBJ1-1 gives the whole variable domain KAGVTQTPRYLIKTRGQQVTLSCSPISGHRSVSWYQQTPGQGLQFLFEYFSETQRNKGNFPGRFSGRQFSNSRSEMNVSTLELGDSALYLCASSLENGDLAFFGQGTRLTVV.